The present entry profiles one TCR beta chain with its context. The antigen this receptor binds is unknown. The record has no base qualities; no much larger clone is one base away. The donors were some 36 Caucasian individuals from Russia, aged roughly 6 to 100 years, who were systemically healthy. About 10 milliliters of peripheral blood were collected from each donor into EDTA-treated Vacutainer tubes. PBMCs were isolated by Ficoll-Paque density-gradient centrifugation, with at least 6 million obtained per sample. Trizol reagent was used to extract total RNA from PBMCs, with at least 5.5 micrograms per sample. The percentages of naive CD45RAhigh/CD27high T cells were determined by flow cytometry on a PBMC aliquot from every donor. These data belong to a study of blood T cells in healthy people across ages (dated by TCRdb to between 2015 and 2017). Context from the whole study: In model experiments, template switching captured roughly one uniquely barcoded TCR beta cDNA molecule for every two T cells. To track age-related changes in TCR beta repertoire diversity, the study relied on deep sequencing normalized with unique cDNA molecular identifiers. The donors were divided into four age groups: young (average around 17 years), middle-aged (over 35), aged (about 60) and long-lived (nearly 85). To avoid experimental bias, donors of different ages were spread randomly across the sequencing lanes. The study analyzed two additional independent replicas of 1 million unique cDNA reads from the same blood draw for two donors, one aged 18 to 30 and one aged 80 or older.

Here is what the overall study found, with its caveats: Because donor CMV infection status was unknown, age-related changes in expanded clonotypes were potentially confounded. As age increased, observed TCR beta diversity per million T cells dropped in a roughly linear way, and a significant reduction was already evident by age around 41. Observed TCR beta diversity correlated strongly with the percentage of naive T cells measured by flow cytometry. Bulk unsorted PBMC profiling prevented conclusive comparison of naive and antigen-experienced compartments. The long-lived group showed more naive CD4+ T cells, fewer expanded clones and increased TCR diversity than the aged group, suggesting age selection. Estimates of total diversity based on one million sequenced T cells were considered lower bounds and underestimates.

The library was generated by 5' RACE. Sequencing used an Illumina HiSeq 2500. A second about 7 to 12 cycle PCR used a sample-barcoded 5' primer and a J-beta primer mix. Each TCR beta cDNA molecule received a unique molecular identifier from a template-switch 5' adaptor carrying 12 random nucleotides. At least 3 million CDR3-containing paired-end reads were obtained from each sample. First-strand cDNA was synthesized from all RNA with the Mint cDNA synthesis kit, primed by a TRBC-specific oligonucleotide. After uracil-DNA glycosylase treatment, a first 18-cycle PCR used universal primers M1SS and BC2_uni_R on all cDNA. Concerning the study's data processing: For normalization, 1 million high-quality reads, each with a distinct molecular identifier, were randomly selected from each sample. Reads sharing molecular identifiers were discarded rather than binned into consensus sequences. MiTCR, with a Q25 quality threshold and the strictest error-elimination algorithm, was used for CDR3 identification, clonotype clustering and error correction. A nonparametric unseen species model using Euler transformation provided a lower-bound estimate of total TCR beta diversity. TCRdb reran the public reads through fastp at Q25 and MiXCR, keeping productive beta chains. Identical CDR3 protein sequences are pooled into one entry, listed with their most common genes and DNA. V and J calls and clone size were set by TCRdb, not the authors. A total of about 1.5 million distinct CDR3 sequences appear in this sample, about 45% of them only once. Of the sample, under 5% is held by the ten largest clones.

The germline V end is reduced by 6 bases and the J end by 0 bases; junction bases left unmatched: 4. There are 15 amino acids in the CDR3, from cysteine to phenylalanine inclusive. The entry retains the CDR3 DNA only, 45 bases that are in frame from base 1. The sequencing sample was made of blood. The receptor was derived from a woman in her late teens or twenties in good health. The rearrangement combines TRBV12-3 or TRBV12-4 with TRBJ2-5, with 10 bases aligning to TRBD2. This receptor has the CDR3 CASSSSGGYQETQYF. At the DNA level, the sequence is TGTGCCAGCAGCTCTAGCGGGGGCTACCAAGAGACCCAGTACTTC.